The 21 T cell receptor beta chains reported below all come from one sample, sequenced in a study of T cell responses to AZD1222 COVID-19 vaccine. Here immunoSEQ multiplex PCR was the method, and the copy in TCRdb shows in-frame clones only, minus some. Of about 130,000 clones listed, 88% are singletons. The source was peripheral blood, collected on day 0 of AZD1222 vaccination. The receptor source for this set is an adult in good health.

The rearrangement links TRBV14 to TRBJ2-6; TRBD1 agrees at 7 bases. Germline loops: CDR1 SGHDN, CDR2 FVKESK. The trim removed 7 bases at V and 2 bases at J, leaving 5 bases unmatched. This CDR3 is 15 amino acids long. CDR3 sequence (DNA): TGTGCCAGCATACGACAGGGCACTGGGGCCAACGTCCTGACTTTC. Its translation is CASIRQGTGANVLTF.

This chain connects TRBV24-1 to TRBJ1-5, with 7 bases aligning to TRBD1. The V gene end was trimmed by 6 bases and the J gene end by 7 bases; junction bases not matched to a gene: 8. Looked up from germline, CDR1 is KGHDR and CDR2 is SFDVKD. This CDR3 region has 14 residues. DNA for the CDR3: TGTGCCACCAGTCCTCTGACAGGGCCCCAGCCCCAGCATTTT. It yields the protein CATSPLTGPQPQHF.

This chain connects TRBV28 to TRBJ1-1; TRBD1 matches 9 bases. This CDR3 comprises 15 residues. In germline, CDR1 is MDHEN, CDR2 SYDVKM. V shed 8 bases, J shed 5 bases, and the junction held 12 bases outside the gene matches. The CDR3 nucleotides are TGTGCCAGCCGGGGGGACAGGGACTGGAGGACTGAAGCTTTCTTT. It encodes CASRGDRDWRTEAFF.

This chain joins TRBV9 and TRBJ2-1, with 8 bases identical to TRBD1. The V segment lost 2 bases and the J segment 8 bases; nucleotides outside the gene matches: 3. Germline V gene sequence: CDR1 SGDLS, CDR2 YYNGEE. This CDR3 region has 13 residues. CDR3 coding DNA: TGTGCCAGCAGCGTGACAGGGGAGCATGAGCAGTTCTTC. Residues: CASSVTGEHEQFF.

The V and J genes are TRBV11-3 and TRBJ2-1; D assignment may be TRBD1 or TRBD2 (6 bases each). The CDR3 is 13 residues long. V was cut by 3 bases and J by 8 bases, with 11 bases left in between. The germline gives CDR1 SGHNT, CDR2 YENEEA. DNA for the CDR3: TGTGCCAGCAGCTTGGCAGGGGAGGATGAGCAGTTCTTC. Amino acid sequence: CASSLAGEDEQFF.

The chain joins TRBV9 to TRBJ1-2; 9 bases are a match to TRBD1. Losses at the gene ends were 0 bases for V and 4 bases for J; bases not matched to a gene: 10. Germline-derived CDR1 and CDR2 are SGDLS and YYNGEE. This CDR3 is 17 amino acids long. CDR3: CASSVGTGAGTPYGYTF. CDR3 nucleotides: TGTGCCAGCAGCGTAGGGACAGGGGCTGGAACCCCCTATGGCTACACCTTC.

The rearrangement uses TRBV4-1 and TRBJ2-2; D is possibly TRBD1 (5 bases). The length of the CDR3 is 15 residues. Trimming removed 0 bases at V and 6 bases at J, with 11 bases between. Germline-derived CDR1 and CDR2 are MGHRA and YSYEKL. As DNA, the CDR3 is TGCGCCAGCAGCCAAGAAGGCAGGGAAGCCGGGGAGCTGTTTTTT. It encodes CASSQEGREAGELFF.

This clone was found once. This chain joins TRBV5-1 and TRBJ2-1; 11 nucleotides agree with TRBD2. The CDR3 length is 16 residues. Germline loops: CDR1 SGHRS, CDR2 YFSETQ. The junction had 5 bases not matched to a gene; V was cut back by 0 bases and J by 6 bases. The CDR3 sequence is CASSLEGLAVGNEQFF. In DNA form, the CDR3 reads TGCGCCAGCAGCTTGGAGGGACTAGCGGTAGGCAATGAGCAGTTCTTC.

The chain joins TRBV19 to TRBJ1-1; TRBD1 aligns across 11 bases. The length of the CDR3 is 16 residues. The germline V gene has CDR1 LNHDA and CDR2 SQIVND (reference sequence). Germline trimming cut 3 bases from V and 4 bases from J; bases unmatched to any gene: 7. The CDR3 coding sequence is TGTGCCAGTAGTATTTGGGACAGGGGGTCGGTCACTGAAGCTTTCTTT. Translating gives CASSIWDRGSVTEAFF.

This clone was seen a single time. The chain has TRBV12-5 and TRBJ2-2; TRBD1 might be the D (5 bases). Germline CDR1 reads LGHNT; CDR2 reads FRNRAP. There are 16 residues in the CDR3. Between the trimmed V and J ends, which lost 5 bases and 1 base, there was a span of 14 bases. CDR3 in amino acids: CASGPSSQGNTGELFF. CDR3 nucleotides: TGTGCTAGTGGTCCGAGCTCCCAGGGGAACACCGGGGAGCTGTTTTTT.

The chain links TRBV6-5 to TRBJ2-2; the D is unclear. V lost 5 bases and J 5 bases, leaving 12 bases between the germline ends. Germline V gene lookup returns CDR1 MNHEY and CDR2 SVGAGI. This CDR3 has 14 residues. This CDR3 reads CASSTGQITGELFF. For the CDR3, the DNA is TGTGCCAGCAGTACGGGCCAGATTACCGGGGAGCTGTTTTTT.

J is TRBJ1-1 and V is TRBV5-4; D is uncertain. The CDR3 has 13 residues. V was cut by 4 bases and J by 2 bases, with 9 bases left in between. Germline lookup yields CDR1 SGHNT and CDR2 YYREEE (reference sequence). The CDR3 reads CASSLRRNTEAFF. The CDR3 DNA is TGTGCCAGCAGCCTTAGGAGAAACACTGAAGCTTTCTTT.

Here the CDR3 reads CASSSSPGVYGYTF. As DNA, the CDR3 is TGTGCCAGCAGCAGTTCACCAGGGGTCTATGGCTACACCTTC. The chain recombines TRBV7-3 with TRBJ1-2; maybe TRBD1 (6 bases). Germline V lookup: CDR1 SGHTA, CDR2 FQGTGA. The CDR3 runs to 14 residues. Trimming cost V 5 bases and J 4 bases, with 14 bases left between them.

The rearrangement joins TRBV25-1 to TRBJ2-2, with a weak D call TRBD1 (6 bases). Germline V CDR1 and CDR2: MGHDK, SYGVNS. The CDR3 covers 15 residues. The V and J ends lost 0 bases and 5 bases respectively, with 10 bases between them. CDR3 DNA sequence: TGTGCCAGCAGTGAATATATAGGGGGAACCGGGGAGCTGTTTTTT. Its protein is CASSEYIGGTGELFF. Using reference TRBV25-1 and TRBJ2-2 for the parts outside the CDR3, the full variable domain is EADIYQTPRYLVIGTGKKITLECSQTMGHDKMYWYQQDPGMELHLIHYSYGVNSTEKGDLSSESTVSRIRTEHFPLTLESARPSHTSQYLCASSEYIGGTGELFFGEGSRLTVL.

This clone was picked up one time. The J gene is TRBJ2-5, the V gene TRBV10-1; 9 bases are a match to TRBD1. From germline, CDR1 is WNHNN and CDR2 SYGVQD (reference sequence). The CDR3 contains 15 residues. The J segment lost 9 bases and the V segment lost 4 bases, leaving 12 bases of the junction unmatched. Written as DNA, the CDR3 is TGCGCCAGCAGTGCCGGCGGACAGGGGACCCGGGCCCAGTACTTC. Translating it yields CASSAGGQGTRAQYF.

V is TRBV5-1 and J is TRBJ2-1; D is perhaps TRBD2 (7 bases). This CDR3 is built from 17 residues. CDR1 is SGHRS, CDR2 YFSETQ, per germline. The V end was cut by 2 bases, the J end by 7 bases, with 22 bases between. The CDR3 region is CASSFWGRGLNRNEQFF. The CDR3 nucleotides read TGCGCCAGCAGCTTTTGGGGGCGGGGGCTTAATCGGAATGAGCAGTTCTTC.

The CDR3, as DNA: TGTGCCAGCAGCCCCCAGGCCGGGCGCTCTGGGGCCAACGTCCTGACTTTC. Translating gives CASSPQAGRSGANVLTF. The J gene is TRBJ2-6, the V gene TRBV7-9; D gene ambiguous. Germline V gene data show CDR1 as SEHNR and CDR2 as FQNEAQ (reference sequence). This CDR3 comprises 17 residues. V was clipped by 5 bases and J by 0 bases, with 14 bases between them.

This chain links TRBV3-1 (or the pseudogene TRBV3-2) with TRBJ1-2; D is possibly TRBD1 (6 bases). V was pared by 3 bases and J by 2 bases, with 13 bases between. Germline values: CDR1 LGHDT, CDR2 YNNKEL (reference sequence). The CDR3 has 15 residues. The CDR3, as DNA: TGTGCCAGCAGCCAGGGACGCAGGGGCAACTATGGCTACACCTTC. This translates into CASSQGRRGNYGYTF.

The CDR3 loop reads CASSELLSSDPVPQHF. CDR3 nucleotides: TGCGCCAGCAGTGAGTTATTAAGTAGTGACCCAGTGCCCCAGCATTTT. This chain connects TRBV10-2 to TRBJ1-5; no clear D gene. The CDR3 runs to 16 residues. Trimming removed 1 base from V and 9 bases from J, with 19 bases in between. The germline CDR1 and CDR2 sequences are WSHSY and SAAADI.

The CDR3 spells CASSTGQVSYNEQFF. The CDR3 DNA reads as TGTGCCAGCAGTACGGGACAGGTCTCCTACAATGAGCAGTTCTTC. The rearrangement joins TRBV28 to TRBJ2-1; TRBD1 matches at 8 bases. Germline values: CDR1 MDHEN, CDR2 SYDVKM. There are 15 residues in the CDR3. V was pared by 5 bases and J by 0 bases, with 3 bases of the junction left unmatched.

The chain combines TRBV19 with TRBJ2-3; 16 bases line up with TRBD2. Per germline, CDR1 LNHDA and CDR2 SQIVND (reference sequence). V lost 9 bases and J lost 5; bases outside the gene matches: 11. This CDR3 comprises 17 residues. The CDR3 spells CASLPGTSGGAKDTQYF. The CDR3 nucleotides are TGTGCCAGCCTTCCCGGGACTAGCGGGGGGGCTAAAGATACGCAGTATTTT.